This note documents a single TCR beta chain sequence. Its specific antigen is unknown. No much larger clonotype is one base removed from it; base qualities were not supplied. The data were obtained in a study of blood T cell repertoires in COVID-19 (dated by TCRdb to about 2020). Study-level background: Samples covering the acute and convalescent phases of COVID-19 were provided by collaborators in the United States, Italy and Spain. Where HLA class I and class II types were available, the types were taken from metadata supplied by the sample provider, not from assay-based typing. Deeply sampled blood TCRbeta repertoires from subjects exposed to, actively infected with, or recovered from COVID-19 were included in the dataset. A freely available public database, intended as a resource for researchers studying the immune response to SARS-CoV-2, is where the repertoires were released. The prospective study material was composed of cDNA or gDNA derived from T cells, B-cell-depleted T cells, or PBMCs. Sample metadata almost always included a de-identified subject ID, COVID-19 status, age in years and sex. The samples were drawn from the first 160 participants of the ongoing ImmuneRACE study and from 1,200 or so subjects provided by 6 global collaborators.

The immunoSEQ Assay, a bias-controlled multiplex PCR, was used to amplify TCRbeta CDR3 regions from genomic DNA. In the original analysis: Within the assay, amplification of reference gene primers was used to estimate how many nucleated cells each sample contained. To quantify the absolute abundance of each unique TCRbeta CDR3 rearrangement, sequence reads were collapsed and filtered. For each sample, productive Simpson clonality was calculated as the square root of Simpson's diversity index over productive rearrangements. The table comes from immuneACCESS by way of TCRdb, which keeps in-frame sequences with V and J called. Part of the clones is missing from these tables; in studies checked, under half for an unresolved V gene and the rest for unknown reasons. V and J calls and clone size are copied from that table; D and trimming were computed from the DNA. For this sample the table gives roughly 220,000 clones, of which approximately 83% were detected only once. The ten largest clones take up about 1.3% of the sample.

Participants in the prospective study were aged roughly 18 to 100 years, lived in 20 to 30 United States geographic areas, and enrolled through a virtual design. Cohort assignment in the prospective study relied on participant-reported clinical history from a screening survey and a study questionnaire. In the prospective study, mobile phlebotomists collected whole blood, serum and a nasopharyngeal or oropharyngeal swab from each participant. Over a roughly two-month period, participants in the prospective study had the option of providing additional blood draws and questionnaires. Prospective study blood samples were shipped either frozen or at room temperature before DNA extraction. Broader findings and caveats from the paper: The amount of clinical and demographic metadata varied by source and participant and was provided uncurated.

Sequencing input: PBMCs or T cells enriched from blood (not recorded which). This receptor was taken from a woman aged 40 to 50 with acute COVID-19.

The CDR3 loop reads CASSFSSGSNQPQHF. The sequence in DNA is TGTGCCAGCAGCTTCTCAAGCGGGAGCAATCAGCCCCAGCATTTT. The sequence links TRBV7-2 to TRBJ1-5; the D gene is unclear. A distance of 10 bases separates the germline ends of V and J, which lose 3 bases and 1 base respectively. Measured from the cysteine to the phenylalanine, the CDR3 is 15 residues long. Only the CDR3 DNA stays, 45 bases, in frame from base 1. CDR1 and CDR2, per the germline V gene, are SGHTA and FQGNSA.